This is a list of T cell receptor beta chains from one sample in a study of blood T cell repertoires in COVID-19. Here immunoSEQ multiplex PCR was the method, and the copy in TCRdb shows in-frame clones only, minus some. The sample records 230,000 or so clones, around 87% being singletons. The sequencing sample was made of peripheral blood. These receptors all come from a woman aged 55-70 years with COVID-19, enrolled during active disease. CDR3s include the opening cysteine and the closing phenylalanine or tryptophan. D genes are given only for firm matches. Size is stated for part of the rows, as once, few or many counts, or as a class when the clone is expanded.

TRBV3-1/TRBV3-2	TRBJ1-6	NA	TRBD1	TGTGCCAGCAGCCCGGGTACGGGACAGAGAATTCAACGGCCCCTCCACTTT	CASSPGTGQRIQRPLHF
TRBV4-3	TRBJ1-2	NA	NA	TGCGCCAGCAGCCAAGATCGCACAGGAACTTATGGCTACACCTTC	CASSQDRTGTYGYTF
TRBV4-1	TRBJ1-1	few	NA	TGCGCCAGCAGCCAGGTTGGCGGTTTGAACACTGAAGCTTTCTTT	CASSQVGGLNTEAFF
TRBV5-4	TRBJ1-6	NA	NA	TGTGCCAGCAGCTTCGGGACAAGCTATAATTCACCCCTCCACTTT	CASSFGTSYNSPLHF
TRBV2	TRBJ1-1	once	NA	TGTGCCAGCAGTGTACCAGGGGTTACTGAAGCTTTCTTT	CASSVPGVTEAFF
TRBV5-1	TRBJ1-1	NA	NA	TGCGCCAGCAGCTTGGCAGGGGTAGGGAGCACTGAAGCTTTCTTT	CASSLAGVGSTEAFF
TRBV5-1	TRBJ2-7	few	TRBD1	TGCGCCAGCACCTTCGGCGGGACAGGGACCTACGAGCAGTACTTC	CASTFGGTGTYEQYF
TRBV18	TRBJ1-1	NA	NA	TGTGCCAGCTCACCCTCTGCAGGGGAAACTGAAGCTTTCTTT	CASSPSAGETEAFF
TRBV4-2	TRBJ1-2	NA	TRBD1	TGTGCCAGCAGCCAAGACCTTACAGGGGGTGGCGACTATGGCTACACCTTC	CASSQDLTGGGDYGYTF
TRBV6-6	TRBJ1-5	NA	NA	TGTGCCAGCATCGGGAGGGAGGGCAATCAGCCCCAGCATTTT	CASIGREGNQPQHF
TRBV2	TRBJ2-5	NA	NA	TGTGCCAGCGTCCGGGACTCTCAAGAGACCCAGTACTTC	CASVRDSQETQYF
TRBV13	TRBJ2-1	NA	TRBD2	TGTGCCAGCAGCGGGGGGGTCAATGAGCAGTTCTTC	CASSGGVNEQFF
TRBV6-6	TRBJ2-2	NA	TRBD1	TGTGCCAGCAGAGCAGGACAGGGGGGGAACACCGGGGAGCTGTTTTTT	CASRAGQGGNTGELFF
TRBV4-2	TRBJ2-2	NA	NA	TGTGCCAGCAGCCAAGATTGGAGGGGGCGCCCCAGGACCGGGGAGCTGTTTTTT	CASSQDWRGRPRTGELFF
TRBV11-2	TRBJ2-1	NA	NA	TGTGCCAGCAGCAAAGAGGGGGGGTGGAGGAATGAGCAGTTCTTC	CASSKEGGWRNEQFF
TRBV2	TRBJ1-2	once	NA	TGTGCCAGCAGTCTCAAACAGTCAGGCGGCTACACCTTC	CASSLKQSGGYTF
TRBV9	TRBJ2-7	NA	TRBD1	TGTGCCAGCAGCCTAAGTAGGGACAGCGACAAGCAGTACTTC	CASSLSRDSDKQYF
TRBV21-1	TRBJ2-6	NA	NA	TGTGCCAGCAGCTGGGGGTACGGACAGCGGTTCTCTGGGGCCAACGTCCTGACTTTC	CASSWGYGQRFSGANVLTF
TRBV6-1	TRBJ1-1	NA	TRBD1	TGTGCCAGCAGTGCATCCGGGACAGGGACGTTGGGTGAAGCTTTCTTT	CASSASGTGTLGEAFF
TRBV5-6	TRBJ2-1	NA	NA	TGTGCCAGCAGCCGTGCGGTGTATGAGCAGTTCTTC	CASSRAVYEQFF
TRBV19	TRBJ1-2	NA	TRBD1	TGTGCCAGTAGTCCGCGGGGACAGGAAAACTATGGCTACACCTTC	CASSPRGQENYGYTF
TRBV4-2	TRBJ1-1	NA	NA	TGTGCCAGCAGCCAAGATGAAGGGGTGGTGGGAGCTTTCTTT	CASSQDEGVVGAFF
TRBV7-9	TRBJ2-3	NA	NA	TGTGCCAGCAGCTTTGTCGCGGGACGGGGCACAGATACGCAGTATTTT	CASSFVAGRGTDTQYF
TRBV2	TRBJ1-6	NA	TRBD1	TGTGCCAGCAGGGTCCGGACAGGGGGAAATTCACCCCTCCACTTT	CASRVRTGGNSPLHF
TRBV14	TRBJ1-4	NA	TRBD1	TGTGCCAGCAAGCCAAGAACAGGGGGTGAAAAACTGTTTTTT	CASKPRTGGEKLFF
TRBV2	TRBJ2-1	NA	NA	TGTGCCACACGGGCCAGGGTGTCCTACAATGAGCAGTTCTTC	CATRARVSYNEQFF
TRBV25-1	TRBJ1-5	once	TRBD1	TGTGCCAGCAGTCAAACAGGGGAACAGCCCCAGCATTTT	CASSQTGEQPQHF
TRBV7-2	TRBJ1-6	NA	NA	TGTGCCAGCAGCTTAGTAGATCTCTTTTATTCACCCCTCCACTTT	CASSLVDLFYSPLHF
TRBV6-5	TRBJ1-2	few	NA	TGTGCCAGCAGCCGGACACTCCTCTATGGCTACACCTTC	CASSRTLLYGYTF
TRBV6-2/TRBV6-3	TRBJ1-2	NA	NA	TGTGCCAGCAGTCAAAATTATGGCTACACCTTC	CASSQNYGYTF
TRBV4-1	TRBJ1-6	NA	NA	TGCGCCAGCAGCCAAGGAGTAGCGGCAGATCGACCCCTCCACTTT	CASSQGVAADRPLHF
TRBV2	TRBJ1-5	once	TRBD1	TGTGCCAGCAGTGGGTTGACAGGGGCCTCGGGCAATCAGCCCCAGCATTTT	CASSGLTGASGNQPQHF
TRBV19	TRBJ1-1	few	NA	TGTGCCAGTAGTCCCCACCCCAGGGAATGGGCCACTGAAGCTTTCTTT	CASSPHPREWATEAFF
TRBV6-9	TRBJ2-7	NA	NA	TGTGCCAGCACTCAGACAGGTACCTCCTACGAGCAGTACTTC	CASTQTGTSYEQYF
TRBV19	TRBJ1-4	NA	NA	TGTGCCAGTAGTATAAGAAACGGGGAGAACGAAAAACTGTTTTTT	CASSIRNGENEKLFF
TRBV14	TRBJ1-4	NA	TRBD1	TGTGCCAGCAGCCAGACAGGGCGACGTAATGAAAAACTGTTTTTT	CASSQTGRRNEKLFF
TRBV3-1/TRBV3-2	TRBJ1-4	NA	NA	TGTGCCAGCAGCCAAGGGGGCGTTTTAGGAAAACTGTTTTTT	CASSQGGVLGKLFF